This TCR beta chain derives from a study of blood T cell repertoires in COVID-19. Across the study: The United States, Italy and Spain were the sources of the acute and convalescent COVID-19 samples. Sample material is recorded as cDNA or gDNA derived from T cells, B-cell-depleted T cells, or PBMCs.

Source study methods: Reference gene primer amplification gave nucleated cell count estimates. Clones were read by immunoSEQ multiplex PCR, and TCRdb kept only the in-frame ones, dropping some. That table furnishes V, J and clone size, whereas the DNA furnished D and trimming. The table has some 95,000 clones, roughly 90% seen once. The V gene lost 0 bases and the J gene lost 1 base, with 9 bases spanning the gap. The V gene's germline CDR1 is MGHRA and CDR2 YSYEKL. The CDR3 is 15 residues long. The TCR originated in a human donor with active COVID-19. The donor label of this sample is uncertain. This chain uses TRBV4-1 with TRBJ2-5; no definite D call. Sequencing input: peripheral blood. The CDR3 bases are TGCGCCAGCAGCCAAGATCCAGGCCTCCAAGAGACCCAGTACTTC. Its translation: CASSQDPGLQETQYF.